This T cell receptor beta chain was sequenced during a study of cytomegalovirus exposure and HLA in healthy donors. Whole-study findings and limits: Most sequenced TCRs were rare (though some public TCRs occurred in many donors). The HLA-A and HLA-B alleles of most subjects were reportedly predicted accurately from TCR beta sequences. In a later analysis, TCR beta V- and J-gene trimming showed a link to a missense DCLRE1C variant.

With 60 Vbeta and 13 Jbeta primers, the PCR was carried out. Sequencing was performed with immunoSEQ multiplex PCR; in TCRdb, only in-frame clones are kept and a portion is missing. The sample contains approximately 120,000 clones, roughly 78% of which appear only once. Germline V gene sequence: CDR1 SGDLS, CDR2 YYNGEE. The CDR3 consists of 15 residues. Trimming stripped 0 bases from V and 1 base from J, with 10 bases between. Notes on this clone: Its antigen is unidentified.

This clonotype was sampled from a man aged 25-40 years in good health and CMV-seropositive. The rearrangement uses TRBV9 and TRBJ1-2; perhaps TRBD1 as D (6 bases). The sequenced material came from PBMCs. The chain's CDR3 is CASSVATGRNYGYTF. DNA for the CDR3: TGTGCCAGCAGCGTAGCTACAGGGCGTAACTATGGCTACACCTTC.